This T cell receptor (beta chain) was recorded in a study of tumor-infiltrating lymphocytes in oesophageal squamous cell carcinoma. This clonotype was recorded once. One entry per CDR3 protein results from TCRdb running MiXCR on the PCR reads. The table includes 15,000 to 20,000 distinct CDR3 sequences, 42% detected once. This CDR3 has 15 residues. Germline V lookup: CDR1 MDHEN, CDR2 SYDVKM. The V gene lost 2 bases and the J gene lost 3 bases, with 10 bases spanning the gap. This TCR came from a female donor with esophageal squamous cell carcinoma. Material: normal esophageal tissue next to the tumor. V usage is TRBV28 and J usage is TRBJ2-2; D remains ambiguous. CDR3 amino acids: CASSLTRWDTGELFF. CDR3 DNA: TGTGCCAGCAGTTTAACGAGGTGGGACACCGGGGAGCTGTTTTTT.